This T cell receptor (beta chain) was sequenced for a study of OX40 agonist ivuxolimab in advanced cancers. The overall study: The study gave patients intravenous ivuxolimab at 0.01 to 10 mg/kg every 2 weeks. Anti-PD-1, anti-PD-L1 or anti-CTLA-4 therapy given earlier was allowed, and 40% had some. Study-wide points: Dosing at 0.1 to 3.0 mg/kg was accompanied by clonal expansion of CD4+ and CD8+ blood T cells by week 6.

Profiled with immunoSEQ multiplex PCR; TCRdb holds only in-frame clones, not every one. The sample yields some 31,000 clones, around 87% seen once. On this clone itself: Its antigen is undetermined.

V dropped 5 bases and J dropped 8 bases, with 12 bases sitting between them. From germline, CDR1 is LNHDA and CDR2 SQIVND (reference sequence). The CDR3 loop spans 12 amino acids. With autoimmune disease history or systemic immunosuppression, patients were excluded. This receptor was identified in an adult with an advanced solid tumor such as melanoma, head and neck, liver or kidney cancer. Sequenced here: CD4+ or CD8+ T cells sorted from blood, sampled in a trial of the OX40 agonist ivuxolimab. The V call is TRBV19, the J call TRBJ1-2; no reliable D call. In DNA, the CDR3 is TGTGCCAGTAGTGTCCGGAGTAGGGGCTACACCTTC. Protein sequence: CASSVRSRGYTF.